This passage covers 9 T cell receptor beta chains from one sample sequenced in a study of CD8 T cells in ankylosing spondylitis. TCRdb redid the calling of the 5' RACE reads with MiXCR, one entry per CDR3 protein. The sample lists roughly 180,000 distinct CDR3 sequences; 10% to 15% were seen once. Sequencing was done on a sample of blood, either unsorted or a sorted T cell fraction (not recorded which). Receptors were obtained from a female donor with ankylosing spondylitis or in good health (not recorded which).

This chain links TRBV7-3 with TRBJ2-1; D is perhaps TRBD2 (6 bases). The V gene's germline CDR1 is SGHTA and CDR2 FQGTGA. The CDR3 length is 20 residues. V was shortened by 3 bases and J by 0 bases, with 24 bases between the two germline ends. The CDR3 coding sequence is TGTGCCAGCAGCTTCCCTCGTTCGTCCGCCGGGAGAGCCTCCTACAATGAGCAGTTCTTC. It specifies CASSFPRSSAGRASYNEQFF.

This clonotype was found many times. The chain employs TRBV6-1 and TRBJ2-1; TRBD2 matches at 11 bases. V dropped 8 bases and J dropped 5; count of bases not matched to a gene: 5. The germline gives CDR1 MNHNS, CDR2 SASEGT. This CDR3 spans 14 amino acids. In nucleotides, the CDR3 is TGTGCCAGCCATAGCGGGAGGGCCAACAATGAGCAGTTCTTC. Encoded protein: CASHSGRANNEQFF.

J is TRBJ1-5 and V is TRBV27, with a tentative D call TRBD1 (5 bases). Germline CDR1 is MNHEY and CDR2 is SMNVEV (reference sequence). The CDR3 loop spans 14 amino acids. V gave up 5 bases and J gave up 5 bases, with 13 bases separating them. The CDR3 DNA follows: TGTGCCAGCAGTCGGGACGGGGCCCATCAGCCCCAGCATTTT. Translation: CASSRDGAHQPQHF.

This clonotype occurred many times. The V gene is TRBV12-3 or TRBV12-4, the J gene TRBJ1-4; no definite D call. CDR3 length: 13 amino acids. V lost 0 bases and J 1 base, leaving 0 bases between the germline ends. The CDR3 DNA follows: TGTGCCAGCAGTTTAGCAACTAATGAAAAACTGTTTTTT. This sequence encodes CASSLATNEKLFF.

This clonotype was counted between two and nine times. The genes are TRBV7-8 and TRBJ2-1; TRBD2 matches at 7 bases. From germline, CDR1 is SGHVS and CDR2 FQNEAQ. V lost 4 bases, J lost 5 bases, and 5 bases stayed unmatched. This CDR3 comprises 14 residues. CDR3 region: CASSSWAGDNEQFF. CDR3 DNA: TGTGCCAGCAGCTCTTGGGCGGGAGACAATGAGCAGTTCTTC.

There are many counts of this clonotype. The V gene is TRBV7-3, the J gene TRBJ2-3; D is ambiguous. Between the trimmed V and J ends, which lost 5 bases and 0 bases, there was a span of 6 bases. The germline V gene has CDR1 SGHTA and CDR2 FQGTGA. This CDR3 is 13 amino acids long. The CDR3: CASSPFSTDTQYF. The CDR3 region has the DNA TGTGCCAGCAGCCCTTTCAGCACAGATACGCAGTATTTT. Looking up the rest from reference TRBV7-3 and TRBJ2-3 gives the full variable domain: GAGVSQTPSNKVTEKGKYVELRCDPISGHTALYWYRQSLGQGPEFLIYFQGTGAADDSGLPNDRFFAVRPEGSVSTLKIQRTERGDSAVYLCASSPFSTDTQYFGPGTRLTVL.

This clonotype has a count of ten or more. The chain recombines TRBV14 with TRBJ1-6; D not resolved. Trimming removed 0 bases at V and 9 bases at J, with 6 bases between. The CDR3 length is 13 residues. Germline lookup yields CDR1 SGHDN and CDR2 FVKESK. CDR3 in DNA: TGTGCCAGCAGCCAAGAAAGGTTTTCACCCCTCCACTTT. Its protein product is CASSQERFSPLHF.

This clonotype was picked up many times. J is TRBJ1-1 and V is TRBV27, with D perhaps TRBD1 (5 bases). Germline CDR1 reads MNHEY; CDR2 reads SMNVEV (reference sequence). Between the trimmed V and J ends, which lost 10 bases and 4 bases, there was a span of 25 bases. CDR3 length equals 16 residues. CDR3 sequence: CATEGGGKFGTTEAFF. For the CDR3, the DNA is TGTGCCACCGAGGGTGGGGGGAAGTTCGGTACCACTGAAGCTTTCTTT.

This clonotype was counted many times. The chain has TRBV2 and TRBJ2-1; TRBD2 matches at 8 bases. The CDR3 is 14 amino acids. The germline V gene has CDR1 SNHLY and CDR2 FYNNEI. Trimming took 7 bases from V and 6 from J; bases not matched to a gene: 8. Written as DNA, the CDR3 is TGTGCCAGCAAGGGAGCGGGAGTACCCAATGAGCAGTTCTTC. It codes for CASKGAGVPNEQFF.